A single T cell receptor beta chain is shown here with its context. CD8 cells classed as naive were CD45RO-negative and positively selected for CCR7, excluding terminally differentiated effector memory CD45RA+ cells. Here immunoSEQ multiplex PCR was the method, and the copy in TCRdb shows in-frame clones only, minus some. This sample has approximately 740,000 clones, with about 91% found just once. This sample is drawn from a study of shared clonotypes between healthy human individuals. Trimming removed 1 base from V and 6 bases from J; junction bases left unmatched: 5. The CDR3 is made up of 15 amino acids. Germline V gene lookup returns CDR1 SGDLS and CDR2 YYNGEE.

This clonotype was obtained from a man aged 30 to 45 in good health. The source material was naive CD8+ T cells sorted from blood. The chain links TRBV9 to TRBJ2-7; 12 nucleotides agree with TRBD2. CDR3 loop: CASSVLAGGEREQYF. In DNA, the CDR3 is TGTGCCAGCAGCGTACTAGCGGGAGGGGAACGCGAGCAGTACTTC.